This TCR beta chain was profiled in a study of post-analysis software for immune sequencing data. Overall study context: Both relapsing-remitting and secondary progressive multiple sclerosis featured among the disease courses, as did progressive-relapsing multiple sclerosis. Study-level points and caveats: Samples from a shared batch, those prepared together, strongly co-clustered by F measure. Included in a set of four or five TRBV segments more frequent in patients than controls were TRBV5-6, TRBV5-1 and TRBV20-1.

V lost 6 bases and J lost 2, with 11 bases in between. Germline lookup yields CDR1 SNHLY and CDR2 FYNNEI. CDR3 size: 14 residues. Built from TCR beta cDNA, the libraries had unique molecular identifiers in them. Input of 1 to 10 million T cells yielded about half a million cDNA molecules. TCRdb processed the PCR reads anew with MiXCR; each CDR3 protein has one entry. Counted here are about 190,000 distinct CDR3 sequences, 29% occurring once; the ten biggest clones make up around 3.7%. About this clonotype itself: Its target is unknown.

The V call is TRBV2, the J call TRBJ2-1; no firm D call. This sequence was found in a girl under 18 with multiple sclerosis. The sequencing input was blood. CDR3 residues: CASRAETPYNEQFF. DNA of the CDR3: TGTGCCAGCAGGGCAGAGACTCCCTACAATGAGCAGTTCTTC.